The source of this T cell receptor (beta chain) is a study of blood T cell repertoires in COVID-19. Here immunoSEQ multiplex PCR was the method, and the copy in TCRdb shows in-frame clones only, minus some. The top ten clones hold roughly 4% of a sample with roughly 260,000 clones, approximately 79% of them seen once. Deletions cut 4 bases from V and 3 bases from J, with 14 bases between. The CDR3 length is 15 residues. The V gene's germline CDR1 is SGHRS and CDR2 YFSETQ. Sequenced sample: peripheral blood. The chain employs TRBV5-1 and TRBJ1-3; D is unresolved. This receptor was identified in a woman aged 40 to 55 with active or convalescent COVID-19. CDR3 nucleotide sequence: TGCGCCAGCAGCGCGGGCTCCTACGGTGGAAACACCATATATTTT. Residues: CASSAGSYGGNTIYF. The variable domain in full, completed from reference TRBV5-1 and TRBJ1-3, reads KAGVTQTPRYLIKTRGQQVTLSCSPISGHRSVSWYQQTPGQGLQFLFEYFSETQRNKGNFPGRFSGRQFSNSRSEMNVSTLELGDSALYLCASSAGSYGGNTIYFGEGSWLTVV.